The present TCR beta chain was sequenced within a study of radiotherapy plus CTLA-4 blockade in lung cancer. Study at large: With approximately 33% of patients having disease control, objective responses were seen in approximately 17%.

With respect to this clone: Its antigen is undetermined.

The germline V gene has CDR1 SGDLS and CDR2 YYNGEE. This CDR3 spans 13 amino acids. V was pared by 2 bases and J by 3 bases, with 1 base of the junction left unmatched. The data were produced by immunoSEQ multiplex PCR, yet TCRdb's version contains in-frame clones alone and is incomplete. Among fewer than 100,000 clones, around 83% were seen once, and the ten largest hold more than 0.65%. Enrolled patients, whose metastatic non-small-cell lung cancer was chemo-refractory, received focal radiation plus CTLA-4 blockade with ipilimumab. Study observations and caveats: Strongest reported response predictors: early blood clone changes and post-radiation interferon-beta. Blood saw expansion of tumor-derived TCR clones after radiotherapy plus ipilimumab.

The TCR comes from a human donor with non-small cell lung cancer who had stable disease on radiotherapy plus ipilimumab. The specimen comprised peripheral blood, sampled from a patient treated with radiotherapy plus ipilimumab. This chain connects TRBV9 to TRBJ1-2, with 7 nucleotides matching TRBD1. The CDR3 sequence: CASSVDRDYGYTF. The CDR3 nucleotides read TGTGCCAGCAGCGTCGACAGGGACTATGGCTACACCTTC.